The 28 T cell receptor beta chains in this list originate from one sample, sequenced in a study of T cell repertoires in cytomegalovirus infection. MiXCR was run by TCRdb on the reads, yielding one entry per CDR3 protein. The repertoire holds some 400,000 distinct CDR3 sequences, with approximately 33% as singletons. Sequenced material: PBMCs. Receptors were obtained from a human donor in good health (CMV status not recorded). Some clones in this sample may be carry-over from other donors' samples.

The sample holds one count of this clonotype. This chain connects TRBV4-1 to TRBJ2-7; D is undetermined. V was shortened by 1 base and J by 2 bases, with 12 bases between the two germline ends. The CDR3 is 15 residues long. Germline CDR1 MGHRA, CDR2 YSYEKL. The CDR3 DNA reads as TGCGCCAGCAGCCAAGCCAAAAAAGGAACCTACGAGCAGTACTTC. Its translation is CASSQAKKGTYEQYF.

V usage is TRBV7-8 and J usage is TRBJ1-2, with 8 bases aligning to TRBD1. Germline assignment: CDR1 SGHVS and CDR2 FQNEAQ. This CDR3 comprises 15 residues. Trimming at V came to 4 bases and at J to 4 bases, leaving 8 bases not matched to a gene. The CDR3 sequence: CASSWSMDRVYGYTF. CDR3 nucleotides: TGTGCCAGCAGCTGGTCCATGGACAGGGTCTATGGCTACACCTTC.

This chain uses TRBV7-9 with TRBJ1-2, with 7 bases lining up with TRBD1. CDR3 length equals 13 residues. Germline trimming cut 3 bases from V and 7 bases from J; bases unmatched to any gene: 5. Germline V gene data show CDR1 as SEHNR and CDR2 as FQNEAQ (reference sequence). CDR3 nucleotide sequence: TGTGCCAGCAGCTTCGACAGGGTTACTGGCTACACCTTC. It is translated as CASSFDRVTGYTF.

This clonotype has ten or more counts. This chain links TRBV6-1 with TRBJ2-1; TRBD2 matches 13 bases. Germline assignment: CDR1 MNHNS and CDR2 SASEGT. V trimming: 5 bases; J trimming: 7 bases; junction bases outside the gene matches: 5. CDR3 size: 15 residues. Here the CDR3 DNA reads TGTGCCAGCAGTCAACTAGCGGGGGGGCGGAATGAGCAGTTCTTC. Translated, it gives CASSQLAGGRNEQFF.

J is TRBJ1-2 and V is TRBV12-3 or TRBV12-4, with D perhaps TRBD1 (5 bases). V lost 4 bases to trimming and J lost 4 bases, with 13 bases between them. The CDR3 is 14 residues long. The CDR3 DNA follows: TGTGCCAGCAGTTCGAAGGGGCGTCGCTATGGCTACACCTTC. Its translation is CASSSKGRRYGYTF.

This rearrangement joins TRBV20-1 to TRBJ1-4, with unresolved D. The V gene lost 6 bases and the J gene lost 3 bases, with 14 bases spanning the gap. This CDR3 is 14 amino acids long. CDR1 and CDR2 (germline): DFQATT, SNEGSKA (reference sequence). CDR3 sequence (DNA): TGCAGTGCCTTCGGGTCGGTTCCTAATGAAAAACTGTTTTTT. It specifies CSAFGSVPNEKLFF.

This clonotype was picked up a small number of times. V and J are TRBV27 and TRBJ2-7; 7 positions agree with TRBD1. Germline V gives CDR1 MNHEY, CDR2 SMNVEV (reference sequence). The CDR3 consists of 16 residues. J lost 2 bases, V lost 6 bases, and 13 bases had no gene match. CDR3 sequence: CASRARQGSSTYEQYF. The CDR3 DNA reads TGTGCCAGCAGGGCCCGACAGGGCTCCTCTACCTACGAGCAGTACTTC.

Worth noting for this clonotype: A much larger clone lies one base from this, so it may be a read error. This chain joins TRBV20-1 and TRBJ2-1; D is possibly TRBD2 (5 bases). This CDR3 has 14 residues. Germline CDR1 and CDR2: DFQATT and SNEGSKA (reference sequence). The CDR3 spells CSAGGQDSYYEQFF. For the CDR3, the DNA is TGCAGTGCTGGAGGCCAGGACTCCTACTATGAGCAGTTCTTC.

Points on this clonotype: Being one base from a much bigger clone, this may be a read error. The rearrangement links TRBV12-3 or TRBV12-4 to TRBJ2-7, with D possibly being TRBD2 (6 bases). The CDR3 runs to 14 residues. The CDR3 sequence: CDSGGSGVSYEQYF. In DNA form, the CDR3 reads TGTGACAGCGGCGGGTCGGGAGTCTCCTACGAGCAGTACTTC.

This clonotype has just a few counts. This chain connects TRBV7-2 to TRBJ1-1; TRBD1 might be the D (6 bases). This CDR3 contains 13 residues. V lost 2 bases and J 7 bases, leaving 11 bases between the germline ends. Germline assignment: CDR1 SGHTA and CDR2 FQGNSA. In DNA form, the CDR3 reads TGTGCCAGCAGCTTAATCGGGGGCGGTGAAGCTTTCTTT. It yields the protein CASSLIGGGEAFF.

The V call is TRBV7-2, the J call TRBJ1-3, with 7 positions matching TRBD1. CDR1 is SGHTA and CDR2 is FQGNSA in the germline V gene. Trimming took 6 bases from V and 8 from J; bases not matched to a gene: 7. There are 13 residues in the CDR3. The CDR3 reads CASRAGTVDTIYF. The CDR3 bases are TGTGCCAGCAGGGCCGGGACAGTGGACACCATATATTTT.

J is TRBJ1-1 and V is TRBV5-4, with D tentatively TRBD1 (5 bases). Trimming removed 2 bases at V and 5 bases at J, with 16 bases between. The CDR3 spans 15 residues. Germline CDR1 and CDR2: SGHNT and YYREEE (reference sequence). CDR3 bases: TGTGCCAGCAGCTTCCGGGACGGTGGTGGTACTGAAGCTTTCTTT. Residues: CASSFRDGGGTEAFF.

A few counts support this clonotype. V and J are TRBV18 and TRBJ2-7, with 8 bases lining up with TRBD2. The V and J ends lost 6 bases and 2 bases, in that order; junction bases with no gene match: 6. The CDR3 contains 14 residues. Germline values: CDR1 KGHSH, CDR2 LQKENI. The CDR3 loop is CASSPTRGAYEQYF. The CDR3 DNA follows: TGTGCCAGCTCCCCGACGCGGGGGGCCTACGAGCAGTACTTC.

This clonotype was counted only a few times. J is TRBJ2-1 and V is TRBV9, with TRBD2 matching over 12 bases. This CDR3 is built from 13 residues. Germline CDR1 is SGDLS and CDR2 is YYNGEE. After removal of 3 bases from V and 10 bases from J, the junction contained 2 bases not matched to a gene. CDR3 bases: TGTGCCAGCAGCGCCGGACTAGCGGGGGAGCAGTTCTTC. Amino acid sequence: CASSAGLAGEQFF.

The chain links TRBV6-2 or TRBV6-3 to TRBJ1-5; 10 bases match TRBD1. After removal of 6 bases from V and 5 bases from J, the junction contained 7 bases not matched to a gene. The CDR3 contains 15 residues. The germline V gene has CDR1 MNHEY and CDR2 SVGEGT. The chain's CDR3 is CASSLWTGGDQPQHF. In DNA form, the CDR3 reads TGTGCCAGCAGCCTGTGGACAGGGGGGGATCAGCCCCAGCATTTT.

V and J are TRBV20-1 and TRBJ1-1; D ambiguous. The CDR3 sequence is 12 residues long. The V end was cut by 6 bases, the J end by 8 bases, with 16 bases between. Germline CDR1 and CDR2: DFQATT and SNEGSKA (reference sequence). The CDR3 sequence: CSASNSDGEAFF. The CDR3 region has the DNA TGCAGTGCGAGTAACTCTGACGGCGAAGCTTTCTTT.

Only a few counts were recorded for this clonotype. A read error may account for a junction end that differs from germline. The chain is built from TRBV5-8 and TRBJ2-7, with 11 bases matching TRBD2. Germline V gives CDR1 SGHTS, CDR2 YDEGEE. The CDR3 length is 14 residues. This CDR3 is CASSPAGRLAGLNF. As DNA, the CDR3 is TGTGCCAGCAGCCCCGCGGGTAGACTAGCGGGACTTAACTTC.

The V gene is TRBV12-3 or TRBV12-4, the J gene TRBJ1-5; 8 nucleotides align to TRBD1. The CDR3 consists of 15 residues. Losses at the gene ends were 5 bases for V and 5 bases for J; bases not matched to a gene: 8. CDR3 sequence reads: CASSGFDRGHQPQHF. The CDR3 nucleotides are TGTGCCAGCAGTGGCTTCGACAGGGGCCATCAGCCCCAGCATTTT.

Only a few counts were recorded for this clonotype. This chain connects TRBV6-5 to TRBJ1-4; a possible D gene is TRBD1 (6 bases). The V gene's germline CDR1 is MNHEY and CDR2 SVGAGI. This CDR3 has 15 amino acids. Trimming took 7 bases from V and 8 from J, leaving 20 bases between them. DNA for the CDR3: TGTGCCAGCACCCAAAAGGGGGGCTCAAGCGAAAAACTGTTTTTT. Protein sequence: CASTQKGGSSEKLFF.

This clonotype was seen just once. Here the CDR3 omits its conserved ending phenylalanine or tryptophan, so a read error is the likely source. The rearrangement joins TRBV7-2 to TRBJ2-7; TRBD2 agrees at 9 bases. With V trimmed by 5 bases and J by 4 bases, 12 bases remained unmatched. The germline gives CDR1 SGHTA, CDR2 FQGNSA. The CDR3 runs 16 residues. CDR3 DNA: TGTGCCAGCAGCCCTGGGGCGGGGGGGCCAAAGTACGAGCAGTACTTA. It codes for CASSPGAGGPKYEQYL.

This chain uses TRBV5-6 with TRBJ1-1; D is unresolved. V was trimmed by 4 bases and J by 2 bases, leaving 9 bases between them. The CDR3 spans 13 residues. Germline values: CDR1 SGHDT, CDR2 YYEEEE. The CDR3 bases are TGTGCCAGCAGCCGGTCGGTTAACACTGAAGCTTTCTTT. Its protein product is CASSRSVNTEAFF.

A few counts support this clonotype. The J gene is TRBJ1-1, the V gene TRBV12-3 or TRBV12-4; D is ambiguous. Between the trimmed V and J ends, which lost 3 bases and 3 bases, there was a span of 14 bases. The CDR3 has 15 amino acids. CDR3 bases: TGTGCCAGCAGTTTTCGGGCAAAGAGCCACACTGAAGCTTTCTTT. It specifies CASSFRAKSHTEAFF.

In this sample, this clonotype turned up a few times. The gene calls are TRBV7-8 and TRBJ2-2; 8 bases match TRBD1. J lost 4 bases, V lost 2 bases, and 6 bases had no gene match. This CDR3 contains 16 residues. CDR1 SGHVS and CDR2 FQNEAQ come from the germline V gene. CDR3 DNA: TGTGCCAGCAGCTTATGGGGACAGGAAGGCACCGGGGAGCTGTTTTTT. Its protein product is CASSLWGQEGTGELFF. The full variable domain, in which reference TRBV7-8 and TRBJ2-2 provide the parts outside the CDR3, is GAGVSQSPRYKVAKRGQDVALRCDPISGHVSLFWYQQALGQGPEFLTYFQNEAQLDKSGLPSDRFFAERPEGSVSTLKIQRTQQEDSAVYLCASSLWGQEGTGELFFGEGSRLTVL.

The chain couples TRBV19 to TRBJ2-1; the match to TRBD2 covers 12 bases. This CDR3 has 18 amino acids. Germline CDR1 LNHDA, CDR2 SQIVND (reference sequence). With V trimmed by 8 bases and J by 6 bases, 17 bases remained unmatched. The CDR3 region has the DNA TGTGCCAGTGGCCCGGGACTAGCGGGTTTCGGGGGGCTCAATGAGCAGTTCTTC. It translates to CASGPGLAGFGGLNEQFF.

This clonotype has a handful of counts. V is TRBV29-1 and J is TRBJ1-2; no definite D call. V dropped 1 base and J dropped 2 bases, with 8 bases sitting between them. Germline V gives CDR1 SQVTM, CDR2 ANQGSEA. The CDR3 has 13 amino acids. CDR3 amino acids: CSVEGQINYGYTF. In DNA form, the CDR3 reads TGCAGCGTTGAAGGGCAGATAAACTATGGCTACACCTTC. Combining the CDR3 with reference TRBV29-1 and TRBJ1-2 gives the whole variable domain SAVISQKPSRDICQRGTSLTIQCQVDSQVTMMFWYRQQPGQSLTLIATANQGSEATYESGFVIDKFPISRPNLTFSTLTVSNMSPEDSSIYLCSVEGQINYGYTFGSGTRLTVV.

This clonotype has just a few counts. J is TRBJ1-3 and V is TRBV5-4, with D unclear. Germline V gives CDR1 SGHNT, CDR2 YYREEE (reference sequence). Trimming took 0 bases from V and 0 from J, leaving 7 bases between them. The CDR3 contains 15 residues. The CDR3 sequence: CASSLDSRSGNTIYF. The CDR3 DNA reads TGTGCCAGCAGCTTGGACAGCCGCTCTGGAAACACCATATATTTT.

This clonotype appeared many times. This chain connects TRBV6-1 to TRBJ2-1, with 13 positions matching TRBD2. V lost 5 bases to trimming and J lost 15 bases; unmatched junction nucleotides: 10. The germline gives CDR1 MNHNS, CDR2 SASEGT. CDR3 length: 14 residues. The CDR3 DNA reads as TGTGCCAGCAGTTCCGGACTAGCGGGGGAAGTTCTGTTCTTC. This encodes CASSSGLAGEVLFF.

In this sample, this clonotype turned up once. A much larger clone is a single base away; this may be a read error. V usage is TRBV7-2 and J usage is TRBJ2-7, with D perhaps TRBD2 (5 bases). Germline CDR1 reads SGHTA; CDR2 reads FQGNSA. The CDR3 runs to 15 residues. CDR3 sequence (DNA): TGTGACAGCAGCTTAGCGCCAACAGCAACCTACGAGCAGTACTTC. It specifies CDSSLAPTATYEQYF. Based on the CDR3 plus reference TRBV7-2 and TRBJ2-7, the full variable domain is GAGVSQSPSNKVTEKGKDVELRCDPISGHTALYWYRQSLGQGLEFLIYFQGNSAPDKSGLPSDRFSAERTGGSVSTLTIQRTQQEDSAVYLCDSSLAPTATYEQYFGPGTRLTVT.